Below are 28 T cell receptor beta chains sequenced from a single sample in a study of cytomegalovirus exposure and HLA in healthy donors. PCR employed 60 Vbeta and 13 Jbeta primers. Data came from immunoSEQ multiplex PCR; TCRdb stores just in-frame clones and leaves some out. The sample comprises some 120,000 clones, more than 65% of which are singletons, and less than 15% rests with the top ten. The sample comprised PBMCs. The receptors originated from an older woman in good health and CMV-seropositive.

J is TRBJ2-5 and V is TRBV19, with D perhaps TRBD1 (6 bases). Looked up from germline, CDR1 is LNHDA and CDR2 is SQIVND (reference sequence). This CDR3 is 12 amino acids long. With 9 bases removed from V and 5 bases from J, the gap between germline ends came to 13 bases. Written as DNA, the CDR3 is TGTGCCAGCAGGAACCAGGGGGAGACCCAGTACTTC. It codes for CASRNQGETQYF. Together with reference TRBV19 and TRBJ2-5, the CDR3 gives the full variable domain: DGGITQSPKYLFRKEGQNVTLSCEQNLNHDAMYWYRQDPGQGLRLIYYSQIVNDFQKGDIAEGYSVSREKKESFPLTVTSAQKNPTAFYLCASRNQGETQYFGPGTRLLVL.

The CDR3 is CASSPPGAGSSYNEQFF. CDR3 sequence (DNA): TGTGCCAGCTCACCACCGGGAGCGGGTAGCTCCTACAATGAGCAGTTCTTC. The chain carries TRBV18 and TRBJ2-1, with D perhaps TRBD2 (6 bases). Germline lookup yields CDR1 KGHSH and CDR2 LQKENI. The CDR3 runs to 17 residues. Between the trimmed V and J ends, which lost 0 bases and 0 bases, there was a span of 12 bases.

The J gene is TRBJ2-5, the V gene TRBV6-5, with TRBD2 matching over 9 bases. CDR3 length equals 15 residues. The germline V gene has CDR1 MNHEY and CDR2 SVGAGI. J was trimmed by 9 bases and V by 6 bases; bases with no gene match: 14. The CDR3 sequence: CASSRTSATLVAQYF. CDR3 nucleotides: TGTGCCAGCAGCCGGACTAGCGCCACTCTTGTGGCCCAGTACTTC.

This clone was picked up one time. The chain links TRBV4-3 to TRBJ1-3; 9 bases align to TRBD1. CDR1 and CDR2 (germline): LGHNA, YSLEER. The J segment lost 4 bases and the V segment lost 0 bases, leaving 7 bases of the junction unmatched. The CDR3 totals 17 residues. The CDR3 nucleotides are TGCGCCAGCAGCCAAGATCGGACAGGGGCGATAGGAAACACCATATATTTT. Protein product: CASSQDRTGAIGNTIYF.

The chain is built from TRBV2 and TRBJ2-5; tentative D call: TRBD2 (5 bases). V lost 9 bases and J lost 2, with 13 bases in between. This CDR3 region has 13 residues. Germline V gene lookup returns CDR1 SNHLY and CDR2 FYNNEI. CDR3 nucleotides: TGTGCCAGTACAGCGGATGGACAAGAGACCCAGTACTTC. Its translation: CASTADGQETQYF. Looking up the rest from reference TRBV2 and TRBJ2-5 gives the full variable domain: EPEVTQTPSHQVTQMGQEVILRCVPISNHLYFYWYRQILGQKVEFLVSFYNNEISEKSEIFDDQFSVERPDGSNFTLKIRSTKLEDSAMYFCASTADGQETQYFGPGTRLLVL.

This clone is labeled medium-sized. The V gene is TRBV19, the J gene TRBJ2-6; no reliable D call. Germline V gene data show CDR1 as LNHDA and CDR2 as SQIVND (reference sequence). Trimming removed 5 bases from V and 4 bases from J, with 6 bases in between. This CDR3 contains 13 residues. CDR3 coding DNA: TGTGCCAGTAGTTTCTCCGGGGCCAACGTCCTGACTTTC. This codes for CASSFSGANVLTF. Together with reference TRBV19 and TRBJ2-6, the CDR3 gives the full variable domain: DGGITQSPKYLFRKEGQNVTLSCEQNLNHDAMYWYRQDPGQGLRLIYYSQIVNDFQKGDIAEGYSVSREKKESFPLTVTSAQKNPTAFYLCASSFSGANVLTFGAGSRLTVL.

The genes are TRBV13 and TRBJ2-1; TRBD2 matches at 7 bases. V was clipped by 5 bases and J by 7 bases; unmatched bases: 11. Germline V gene sequence: CDR1 PRHDT, CDR2 FYEKMQ (reference sequence). This CDR3 has 15 amino acids. In DNA form, the CDR3 reads TGTGCCAGCAGCCCCAGCCAGCGGGATAGAAATGAGCAGTTCTTC. It specifies CASSPSQRDRNEQFF.

This rearrangement joins TRBV21-1 to TRBJ1-1. TRBV21-1 is tagged as a pseudogene. The CDR3 extends over 17 amino acids. The CDR3 nucleotides are TGTGCCAGCAGCCCGAATTTAGCGGGGGAGCCGAACACTGAAGCTTTCTTT. This gives the protein CASSPNLAGEPNTEAFF.

This rearrangement joins TRBV5-8 to TRBJ1-2; D not certain. In germline, CDR1 is SGHTS, CDR2 YDEGEE. The germline V and J ends were trimmed by 6 bases and 2 bases, with 5 bases remaining between them. The CDR3 runs 11 residues. The CDR3 protein is CASNRNYGYTF. CDR3 sequence (DNA): TGTGCCAGCAATAGAAACTATGGCTACACCTTC.

The rearrangement links TRBV11-2 to TRBJ2-7; 11 bases match TRBD1. The CDR3 runs 15 residues. V dropped 5 bases and J dropped 4; count of bases not matched to a gene: 7. CDR1 and CDR2 (germline): SGHAT, FQNNGV. For the CDR3, the DNA is TGTGCCAGCAGCCCCCGGACAGGGGGCAGTTACGAGCAGTACTTC. Its protein is CASSPRTGGSYEQYF.

The CDR3 nucleotides read TGTGCCAGCAACCCAACAGGTAAAGGCGCTGAAGCTTTCTTT. Residues: CASNPTGKGAEAFF. This chain connects TRBV6-1 to TRBJ1-1; maybe TRBD1 (5 bases). The CDR3 has 14 amino acids. The germline V gene has CDR1 MNHNS and CDR2 SASEGT. Trimming took off 7 bases at V and 6 bases at J, with 18 bases between the two ends.

CDR3 region: CASSGGTGVFDTEAFF. The CDR3 DNA follows: TGTGCCAGCAGTGGCGGGACAGGGGTTTTCGACACTGAAGCTTTCTTT. J is TRBJ1-1 and V is TRBV6-1; 10 bases agree with TRBD1. V was pared by 4 bases and J by 3 bases, with 8 bases of the junction left unmatched. The CDR3 loop spans 16 amino acids. CDR1 is MNHNS and CDR2 is SASEGT in the germline V gene.

This clone was seen only a few times. The chain is built from TRBV29-1 and TRBJ2-1; D remains ambiguous. CDR3 length: 12 amino acids. Trimming shortened V by 3 bases and J by 6 bases, and 9 bases separated the two germline ends. Germline V CDR1 and CDR2: SQVTM, ANQGSEA. As DNA, the CDR3 is TGCAGCGTTGACCCCGTCCCCAATGAGCAGTTCTTC. Its protein is CSVDPVPNEQFF.

In its sample, this clone was seen once. This rearrangement joins TRBV2 to TRBJ1-5; TRBD1 aligns across 7 bases. Germline CDR1 reads SNHLY; CDR2 reads FYNNEI. J gave up 4 bases and V 5 bases, and 5 bases lay outside the gene matches. The CDR3 extends over 14 amino acids. The CDR3 DNA reads TGTGCCAGCAGTCCGGACAGGCGAAATCAGCCCCAGCATTTT. This sequence encodes CASSPDRRNQPQHF.

Written as DNA, the CDR3 is TGCGCCAGCAGCCAAGGGATGCTTGGACTAGCGGGGAGGGATGAGCAGTTCTTC. Its translation is CASSQGMLGLAGRDEQFF. The V and J genes are TRBV4-1 and TRBJ2-1, with 12 nucleotides matching TRBD2. The CDR3 length is 18 residues. V dropped 1 base and J dropped 8; count of bases not matched to a gene: 12. Germline CDR1 is MGHRA and CDR2 is YSYEKL.

The CDR3 coding sequence is TGTGCCAGCAGCGGGGGAACCTACGAGCAGTACTTC. As protein: CASSGGTYEQYF. This chain connects TRBV6-1 to TRBJ2-7; weak D call: TRBD2 (6 bases). V was trimmed by 6 bases and J by 2 bases, leaving 8 bases between them. CDR3 length: 12 amino acids. Germline values: CDR1 MNHNS, CDR2 SASEGT.

The rearrangement joins TRBV5-1 to TRBJ1-1; TRBD1 matches at 8 bases. The CDR3 length is 15 residues. J lost 0 bases, V lost 7 bases, and 8 bases had no gene match. Germline CDR1 is SGHRS and CDR2 is YFSETQ. Here the CDR3 reads CASGTGGTMNTEAFF. DNA of the CDR3: TGCGCCAGCGGGACAGGCGGAACCATGAACACTGAAGCTTTCTTT.

The chain recombines TRBV5-6 with TRBJ2-3; tentative D call: TRBD1 (6 bases). V was shortened by 0 bases and J by 5 bases, with 19 bases between the two germline ends. The CDR3 covers 17 residues. Germline CDR1 is SGHDT and CDR2 is YYEEEE. Here the CDR3 DNA reads TGTGCCAGCAGCTTGGCTCGGTTCAGGGGTGTACAAGATACGCAGTATTTT. This translates into CASSLARFRGVQDTQYF.

The V call is TRBV6-5, the J call TRBJ2-1; D may be TRBD2 (6 bases). V lost 2 bases and J lost 6, with 11 bases in between. The CDR3 consists of 14 residues. Per the germline V gene, CDR1 is MNHEY and CDR2 is SVGAGI. The CDR3 DNA is TGTGCCAGCAGTTACGAGACTAGGGTCAATGAGCAGTTCTTC. This translates into CASSYETRVNEQFF.

This chain links TRBV6-4 with TRBJ2-2; weak D call: TRBD2 (7 bases). Germline-derived CDR1 and CDR2 are MRHNA and SNTAGT. V lost 6 bases and J lost 7, with 18 bases in between. The CDR3 sequence is 15 residues long. The DNA for the CDR3 is TGTGCCAGCAGCTTCAAGGGGGGGGCCGGCGGGGAGCTGTTTTTT. Its protein product is CASSFKGGAGGELFF.

This chain uses TRBV30 with TRBJ1-1, with D hard to call. V was pared by 4 bases and J by 0 bases, with 6 bases between. The CDR3 loop spans 12 amino acids. Germline assignment: CDR1 GTSNPN and CDR2 SVGIG (reference sequence). CDR3: CAWTVMNTEAFF. For the CDR3, the DNA is TGTGCCTGGACAGTGATGAACACTGAAGCTTTCTTT. Based on the CDR3 plus reference TRBV30 and TRBJ1-1, the full variable domain is SQTIHQWPATLVQPVGSPLSLECTVEGTSNPNLYWYRQAAGRGLQLLFYSVGIGQISSEVPQNLSASRPQDRQFILSSKKLLLSDSGFYLCAWTVMNTEAFFGQGTRLTVV.

This rearrangement joins TRBV25-1 to TRBJ2-7, with a possible D match to TRBD2 (6 bases). Germline V gene sequence: CDR1 MGHDK, CDR2 SYGVNS. Trimming stripped 8 bases from V and 4 bases from J, with 18 bases between. The CDR3 runs 14 residues. The CDR3 loop reads CASAPWKGTYEQYF. CDR3 coding DNA: TGTGCCAGCGCCCCGTGGAAAGGGACTTACGAGCAGTACTTC.

The genes are TRBV7-9 and TRBJ1-2, with D hard to call. V shed 5 bases and J shed 6 bases, with 10 bases lying between them. The germline V gene encodes CDR1 SEHNR and CDR2 FQNEAQ (reference sequence). There are 12 residues in the CDR3. CDR3 region: CASSQTYDGYTF. CDR3 bases: TGTGCCAGCAGCCAAACCTATGATGGCTACACCTTC.

The chain is built from TRBV30 and TRBJ1-1; D unclear. V was pared by 2 bases and J by 3 bases, with 10 bases between. Germline assignment: CDR1 GTSNPN and CDR2 SVGIG (reference sequence). This CDR3 is 13 amino acids long. CDR3 nucleotides: TGTGCCTGGAGTAGCGGCTTGGACACTGAAGCTTTCTTT. It specifies CAWSSGLDTEAFF. Looking up the rest from reference TRBV30 and TRBJ1-1 gives the full variable domain: SQTIHQWPATLVQPVGSPLSLECTVEGTSNPNLYWYRQAAGRGLQLLFYSVGIGQISSEVPQNLSASRPQDRQFILSSKKLLLSDSGFYLCAWSSGLDTEAFFGQGTRLTVV.

The rearrangement joins TRBV5-1 to TRBJ2-7; D is possibly TRBD1 (8 bases). Between the trimmed V and J ends, which lost 4 bases and 0 bases, there was a span of 14 bases. Per germline, CDR1 SGHRS and CDR2 YFSETQ. The CDR3 extends over 15 amino acids. The CDR3 loop is CASSPQGGRSYEQYF. The CDR3 DNA follows: TGCGCCAGCAGCCCACAGGGGGGGCGCTCCTACGAGCAGTACTTC.

The chain employs TRBV7-2 and TRBJ1-1, with 11 bases matching TRBD1. In germline, CDR1 is SGHTA, CDR2 FQGNSA. The CDR3 has 13 amino acids. V lost 5 bases and J lost 10; bases outside the gene matches: 6. For the CDR3, the DNA is TGTGCCAGCAGCCTACCGGGACAGGGGGTAGCTTTCTTT. Amino acids: CASSLPGQGVAFF. The whole variable domain, remainder taken from reference TRBV7-2 and TRBJ1-1, is GAGVSQSPSNKVTEKGKDVELRCDPISGHTALYWYRQSLGQGLEFLIYFQGNSAPDKSGLPSDRFSAERTGGSVSTLTIQRTQQEDSAVYLCASSLPGQGVAFFGQGTRLTVV.

The chain recombines TRBV19 with TRBJ2-4; no firm D call. This CDR3 region has 14 residues. Germline CDR1 is LNHDA and CDR2 is SQIVND (reference sequence). V lost 1 base and J lost 7, with 11 bases in between. The CDR3 loop is CASSIVSSLNIQYF. CDR3 in DNA: TGTGCCAGTAGTATAGTCTCTAGTCTCAACATTCAGTACTTC.

This clone was counted a few times. The chain uses TRBV6-5 and TRBJ2-1, with TRBD2 matching over 7 bases. J gave up 8 bases and V 2 bases, and 9 bases lay outside the gene matches. CDR3 length: 15 amino acids. Germline CDR1 MNHEY, CDR2 SVGAGI. CDR3 DNA: TGTGCCAGCAGTTACAACGGGGACTATCCGCATGAGCAGTTCTTC. This translates into CASSYNGDYPHEQFF.